This T cell receptor beta chain derives from a study of spatial heterogeneity in lung cancer. The germline V gene encodes CDR1 SQVTM and CDR2 ANQGSEA. The ends were cut back, 4 bases at V and 5 bases at J, with 9 bases in the middle. This CDR3 spans 12 amino acids. Each molecule of TCR cDNA was tagged with one unique molecular identifier. TCRdb reprocessed the 5' RACE reads with MiXCR, giving one entry per CDR3 protein. This repertoire shows tens of thousands of distinct CDR3 sequences, about 9.4% found once; its top ten account for about 30%. Time point denoted: blood at routine non-recurrence follow-up after resection. Whole RNA was taken from tumor, nontumor lung or frozen PBMC; it was then sequenced unsorted.

This chain connects TRBV29-1 to TRBJ2-1; perhaps TRBD1 as D (6 bases). This TCR was sampled from a female donor with early-stage non-small cell lung cancer. Specimen: PBMCs, collected at follow-up. The CDR3 protein is CSVVQGNNEQFF. In nucleotides, the CDR3 is TGCAGCGTTGTACAGGGAAACAATGAGCAGTTCTTC.